The subject of this entry is one T cell receptor (beta chain). Its target antigen remains unknown. Nothing much larger sits one base from this clone, and base qualities are not available. Libraries came from the immunoSEQ multiplex PCR assay. For the original study's pipeline: To diagnose cytomegalovirus status from the catalog of TCR beta chain sequences, a statistical classification framework was built. This immuneACCESS table, as held by TCRdb, lists in-frame sequences with V and J called but not all clones. Of the missing ones, under half trace to an unresolved V gene in checked studies; the others have no known cause. The D gene and trimming were derived from the DNA, and the V and J assignments and clone size from that table. Across this sample there are about 150,000 clones, with about 86% seen only once. The ten largest clones represent 20% to 25% of the sample. This record comes from a study of cytomegalovirus exposure and HLA in healthy donors (dated by TCRdb to 2016 to 2017). Notes on the research overall: According to a later analysis, the 120 or so validation repertoires were produced on the same platform as the roughly 600 repertoires of the first cohort. A separate validation cohort of 90 to 150 different subjects was used in addition to the roughly 700-subject first cohort. The aim of the study was to test whether cataloging public T cell receptors could identify signatures of past pathogen exposure. To predict cytomegalovirus infection status, the study combined high-throughput TCR immunosequencing, statistical association of individual TCRs with disease status, and machine learning.

Separate from the approximately 670-subject first cohort, the validation cohort of about 120 subjects was the group to which the donors belonged. V was cut back by 4 bases and J by 5 bases, leaving a gap of 11 bases between them. The germline V gene sets CDR1 to KGHSH and CDR2 to LQKENI. From its cysteine to its phenylalanine, the CDR3 spans 13 amino acids. Of the read, only the CDR3 DNA is kept; its 39 bases are in frame from base 1. General study outcomes and caveats: A total of about 180 TCR beta chains were listed by the study as associated with cytomegalovirus. It was suggested by the authors that the approach could potentially be generalized to other disease states and immunological phenotypes. The classifier was reported to diagnose cytomegalovirus status with high specificity and sensitivity in both the original cohort and the validation cohort. In vitro tests confirmed that a few of the cytomegalovirus-associated TCR beta chains recognize cytomegalovirus antigens. Across donors, most TCR sequences were observed very rarely, whereas some public TCRs were present in many individuals. All 130 or so repertoires were used to score co-occurrence in the validation cohort in a later analysis, because that analysis had no HLA typing for the cohort. Of the cluster scores, approximately 95% were above 0 in a later analysis, which found that TCRs clustered in the first cohort also tended to co-occur in the 120 validation repertoires.

This TCR derives from a man between 18 and 29 years old in good health and CMV-seropositive. Sequences were obtained from PBMCs. The chain is made from TRBV18 and TRBJ2-5; the D gene remains uncertain. Read as DNA, the sequence is TGTGCCAGCTCACTGTCTACCGCCGAGACCCAGTACTTC. Protein translation: CASSLSTAETQYF.